Listed below are T cell receptor beta chains from one sample, sequenced in a study of shared clonotypes between healthy human individuals. Using immunoSEQ multiplex PCR, the repertoire was profiled, and TCRdb retains in-frame clones only, with some absent. The sample has approximately 1,000,000 clones, 60% to 85% seen once. Sequencing input: memory CD4+ T cells from PBMCs. The receptors shown here come from a young man in good health. Some clones in this sample may be carry-over from other donors' samples. The CDR3 runs from the conserved cysteine through the conserved F or W. D genes are given only for firm matches. Clone sizes are given selectively: once, few, many, or a class where the clone is expanded.

d_gene	abundance	v_gene	j_gene	CDR3nt	CDR3aa
TRBD1	-	TRBV28	TRBJ1-4	TGTGCCAGCAGCCTAACAGGGGCGACTAATGAAAAACTGTTTTTT	CASSLTGATNEKLFF
-	-	TRBV9	TRBJ1-2	TGTGCCAGCAGCGTAGCTAGCAGGTCTAGCGGCTACACCTTC	CASSVASRSSGYTF
TRBD1	once	TRBV5-1	TRBJ2-5	TGCGCCAGCAGCGAGGGACAGGGGCAAGAGACCCAGTACTTC	CASSEGQGQETQYF
-	-	TRBV18	TRBJ1-1	TGTGCCAGCTCACCAAGCGTCGCATCCGCCCAGAACACTGAAGCTTTCTTT	CASSPSVASAQNTEAFF
-	-	TRBV18	TRBJ1-2	TGTGCCAGCTCGGAACAGGAGGGTCATGGCTACACCTTC	CASSEQEGHGYTF
TRBD1	-	TRBV9	TRBJ1-1	TGTGCCAGCAGCGTAAGGGACAGGGGCAACACTGAAGCTTTCTTT	CASSVRDRGNTEAFF
TRBD2	-	TRBV6-1	TRBJ2-3	TGTGCCAGCGGAGAAGGACTAGCGGGAGGAGCTGATACGCAGTATTTT	CASGEGLAGGADTQYF
-	-	TRBV30	TRBJ2-7	TGTGCCTGGGCGGGACCGAGAAACGAGCAGTACTTC	CAWAGPRNEQYF
-	-	TRBV29-1	TRBJ1-2	TGCAGCGTTGTCATCACTCGAGGCTACACCTTC	CSVVITRGYTF
-	-	TRBV15	TRBJ1-1	TGTGCCACCAGCAGGAGATCGGATGACGCTGAAGCTTTCTTT	CATSRRSDDAEAFF
TRBD2	-	TRBV4-3	TRBJ2-4	TGCGCCAGCAGCCAAGATCTGAGCGGGAGGGGCAAAAACATTCAGTACTTC	CASSQDLSGRGKNIQYF
-	-	TRBV14	TRBJ1-3	TGTGCCAGCAGCCAACGTCAGGGCACCTTAGCGAACACCATATATTTT	CASSQRQGTLANTIYF
TRBD2	-	TRBV7-9	TRBJ2-3	TGTGCCAGCAACCTAGCGGGAAACACAGATACGCAGTATTTT	CASNLAGNTDTQYF
-	-	TRBV6-5	TRBJ1-2	TGTGCCAGCAGTTACGGGGCCCTCTATGGCTACACCTTC	CASSYGALYGYTF
TRBD1	-	TRBV6-1	TRBJ1-2	TGTGCCAGCAGGGCCGGGACAGGGGGAAGTGGCTACACCTTC	CASRAGTGGSGYTF
-	once	TRBV9	TRBJ2-1	TGTGCCAGCAGCGTAGGGCCGGGGGGCGCAAGCATCGCTGAGCAGTTCTTC	CASSVGPGGASIAEQFF
TRBD2	-	TRBV11-3	TRBJ2-1	TGTGCCAGCAGCCGCACGGGGGGGGTAAGCTCCTACAATGAGCAGTTCTTC	CASSRTGGVSSYNEQFF
-	once	TRBV5-4	TRBJ1-4	TGTGCCAGCAGCCCCGCGGTGGCTAATGAAAAACTGTTTTTT	CASSPAVANEKLFF